The rows below give T cell receptor beta chains drawn from one sample of a study of patients and donors after allogeneic stem cell transplantation. Via MiXCR, TCRdb re-called the RT-PCR reads, giving one row per CDR3 protein. The profile shows some 880,000 distinct CDR3 sequences, more than 15% of them singletons. The material sequenced was blood, either unsorted or a sorted T cell fraction (not recorded which). The receptors come from a human donor who was either an allogeneic HSCT recipient or a stem cell or donor lymphocyte infusion donor (not recorded which). It is not recorded whose cells these are; they may come from a transplant donor. CDR3s include the opening cysteine and the closing phenylalanine or tryptophan. D genes are given only for firm matches. Not all rows give a size; the values are once, few, many and, for expanded clones, a class.

TRBJ1-1 TRBD1 - TRBV6-1 TGTGCCACTTACAGGGGGATCCGCACTGAAGCTTTCTTT CATYRGIRTEAFF
TRBJ2-7 - many TRBV7-9 TGTGCCAGCAGCACGGGAACAATCGGGCAGTACTTC CASSTGTIGQYF
TRBJ2-2 TRBD1 - TRBV7-9 TGTGCCAGCAGCCCTACAGGGGGCGAGGACACCGGGGAGCTGTTTTTT CASSPTGGEDTGELFF
TRBJ2-3 TRBD1 - TRBV5-6 TGCGCCAGCAGCTTCAGGGGGCTTCAGACAGATACGCAGTATTTT CASSFRGLQTDTQYF
TRBJ2-7 TRBD2 once TRBV20-1 TGCAGTGCCGATAAACCTGCTAGCGGGAGCGAGCAGTACTTC CSADKPASGSEQYF
TRBJ1-2 TRBD1 - TRBV24-1 TGTGCCACCAGTGATCAAGGACAGGGAGCGAAAATCACCTTC CATSDQGQGAKITF
TRBJ1-4 - - TRBV7-2 TGTGCCAGCAGCTCGCGCGGGGGAACTGGTGAAAAACTGTTTTTT CASSSRGGTGEKLFF
TRBJ2-7 - - TRBV5-5 TGTGCCAGCAGCCAAAGGCCCCAGGGCAACGAGCAGTACTTC CASSQRPQGNEQYF
TRBJ1-5 - many TRBV12-3/TRBV12-4 TGTGCCAGCAGTTTAAAGAGTAGCAATCAGCCCCAGCATTTT CASSLKSSNQPQHF
TRBJ1-3 - few TRBV11-2 TGTGCCAGCAGCTTAGGAGGGGACCACCCTGGAAACACCATATATTTT CASSLGGDHPGNTIYF
TRBJ2-5 - few TRBV20-1 TGCAGTGCTCTACCGAGGGAGACCCAGTACTTC CSALPRETQYF
TRBJ2-7 - - TRBV4-2 TGTGCCAGCAGCCAAGATCGGCGGAATCGGGGGGAGCAGTACTTC CASSQDRRNRGEQYF
TRBJ2-7 - - TRBV20-1 TGCAGTGCTCTACCGGGACTCCCCCAGGAGGAGCAGTACTTC CSALPGLPQEEQYF
TRBJ2-1 TRBD2 - TRBV27 TGTGCCAGCAAGTTTAACGGACTAGCGGACTACAATGAGCAGTTCTTC CASKFNGLADYNEQFF
TRBJ2-7 TRBD2 few TRBV4-2 TGTGCCAGCAGCCACCCCATAAGCGGGGGGCCATCCTACGAGCAGTACTTC CASSHPISGGPSYEQYF
TRBJ1-5 TRBD1 - TRBV12-3/TRBV12-4 TGTGCCAGCAGGTGGGACAGGGGCCCGAATCAGCCCCAGCATTTT CASRWDRGPNQPQHF
TRBJ2-3 TRBD2 - TRBV7-3 TGTGCCAGCAGCTCCCCCCGGACTAGCGGGGATACGCAGTATTTT CASSSPRTSGDTQYF
TRBJ1-2 - few TRBV20-1 TGCAGTGCTAGAGGACAGGCGGAGTATGGCTACACCTTC CSARGQAEYGYTF
TRBJ2-7 TRBD2 few TRBV27 TGTGCCAGCAGTTTTGGGACTAGGGACTACGAGCAGTACTTC CASSFGTRDYEQYF
TRBJ2-1 TRBD2 - TRBV4-1 TGCGCCAGCAGCCTCGAGGGCGGGAGGGTCCTTCGGAATGAGCAGTTCTTC CASSLEGGRVLRNEQFF
TRBJ2-7 - - TRBV20-1 TGCAGTGCTAGAGATTTAGGGGAAACCTACGAGCAGTACTTC CSARDLGETYEQYF
TRBJ2-7 - many TRBV7-9 TGTGCCAGCAGCTTAGTCGGAGCCTACGAGCAGTACTTC CASSLVGAYEQYF
TRBJ2-3 TRBD1 few TRBV2 TGTGCCAGCAATAAGGACAGGAGCACAGATACGCAGTATTTT CASNKDRSTDTQYF
TRBJ2-7 TRBD2 many TRBV5-1 TGCGCCAGCAGCCTCACCGGGACTACATACGAGCAGTACTTC CASSLTGTTYEQYF
TRBJ1-4 - many TRBV5-1 TGCGCCAGCAGCCCCACCGGGGGATCGAGTGAAAAACTGTTTTTT CASSPTGGSSEKLFF
TRBJ2-6 - few TRBV12-3/TRBV12-4 TGTGCCAGCAGTTTCGATAGCCACTTTTCGGGGGCCAACGTCCTGACTTTC CASSFDSHFSGANVLTF
TRBJ1-6 - many TRBV10-3 TGTGCCATCAGTGAAGGGTATAATTCACCCCTCCACTTT CAISEGYNSPLHF
TRBJ1-2 - many TRBV12-3/TRBV12-4 TGTGCCAGCAGTTTATCCCCAGGAAGGTCGGGCGGCTACACCTTC CASSLSPGRSGGYTF
TRBJ2-1 - - TRBV29-1 TGCAGCGTTGACAGATCAGGGTCAGACAATGAGCAGTTCTTC CSVDRSGSDNEQFF
TRBJ1-2 TRBD1 few TRBV24-1 TGTGCCACCGGTCCCAGGACAGGGAGTGCGAGCGGCTACACCTTC CATGPRTGSASGYTF
TRBJ1-2 - - TRBV30 TGTGCCTGGAGTTTCCCCACAGGGCGCGGCTACACCTTC CAWSFPTGRGYTF
TRBJ2-1 - - TRBV12-3/TRBV12-4 TGTGCCAGCAATTCGGGGCCTCAGCGTGAGCAGTTCTTC CASNSGPQREQFF
TRBJ2-5 TRBD2 - TRBV7-8 TGTGCCAGCAGCTTAGAGGAGGGACTAGCGGGGTACCAAGAGACCCAGTACTTC CASSLEEGLAGYQETQYF
TRBJ2-7 - many TRBV11-2 TGTGCCAGCAGCTTAGACCGGGGGCGCGAGCAGTACTTC CASSLDRGREQYF
TRBJ1-5 - - TRBV2 TGTGCCAGCAGTGAAGAACAGGGCGGGGGGTATCAGCCCCAGCATTTT CASSEEQGGGYQPQHF
TRBJ2-7 TRBD1 - TRBV6-1 TGTGCCAGCAGGGCGGACAGGGGGACGACCTATTCCTACGAGCAGTACTTC CASRADRGTTYSYEQYF
TRBJ2-2 TRBD2 few TRBV12-3/TRBV12-4 TGTGCCAGCAGTAGGAAAAGCGGGAGGAAAGCTGCCGGGGAGCTGTTTTTT CASSRKSGRKAAGELFF
TRBJ2-7 TRBD1 few TRBV2 TGTGCCAGCAGTACGACAGGGAGCTCCTACGAGCAGTACTTC CASSTTGSSYEQYF
TRBJ2-1 TRBD2 - TRBV7-2 TGTGCCAGCAGCTTAGCAGCGGGAGGGCCTGAGGAGCAGTTCTTC CASSLAAGGPEEQFF
TRBJ1-1 - - TRBV5-6 TGTGCCAGCAGCTTGGTTCGAAATATGAACACTGAAGCTTTCTTT CASSLVRNMNTEAFF
TRBJ1-2 - many TRBV20-1 TGCAGTGCTGTGACAGCGAACTATGGCTACACCTTC CSAVTANYGYTF
TRBJ2-5 - few TRBV7-2 TGTGCCAGCAGCTTAGTTAAGGTCACGGAAAGAGAGACCCAGTACTTC CASSLVKVTERETQYF
TRBJ2-1 - many TRBV11-2 TGTGCCAGCAGCTTAGGGCCTAGCGATAACAATGAGCAGTTCTTC CASSLGPSDNNEQFF
TRBJ1-4 - few TRBV25-1 TGTGCCAGCAGTGAGGTTGCGGCTAATGAAAAACTGTTTTTT CASSEVAANEKLFF
TRBJ2-7 - - TRBV6-6 TGTGCCAGCAATGCCGGGGCCTACGAGCAGTACTTC CASNAGAYEQYF